A single count supports the clone carrying this TCR beta chain. The target antigen is unknown. The data derive from a study of blood T cells in healthy people across ages. General observations from the study: Considered underestimates were the diversity estimates obtained from one million T cells.

PCR was performed a second time for roughly 7 to 12 cycles using a sample-barcoded 5' primer and a J-beta primer mix. TCRdb passed the 5' RACE reads through MiXCR, listing each CDR3 protein once. The table lists approximately 800,000 distinct CDR3 sequences, about 62% of them singletons. The V and J ends lost 3 bases and 4 bases, in that order; junction bases with no gene match: 9. The germline V gene encodes CDR1 MDHEN and CDR2 SYDVKM. This CDR3 spans 15 amino acids. This receptor was obtained from a young man in good health. This chain connects TRBV28 to TRBJ2-7, with 7 bases aligning to TRBD2. The sequenced material came from blood. The CDR3 loop reads CASSLSEGGKYEQYF. CDR3 nucleotides: TGTGCCAGCAGTTTGTCTGAGGGAGGGAAATACGAGCAGTACTTC.